The 20 T cell receptor beta chains reported below all come from one sample, sequenced in a study of vaccination and CD4 T cells after COVID-19. Each CDR3 protein gets one entry after TCRdb re-called the PCR reads with MiXCR. The sample comprises fewer than 20,000 distinct CDR3 sequences, about 70% of which are singletons, and 0.95% to 1.3% rests with the top ten. The material sequenced was CD4+ T cells from blood, taken after SARS-CoV-2 vaccination. The receptors come from a human donor who had recovered from COVID-19.

This clonotype was seen more than once but under ten times. The rearrangement joins TRBV6-1 to TRBJ1-5; D not resolved. Trimming removed 5 bases from V and 0 bases from J, with 8 bases in between. The CDR3 loop spans 14 amino acids. Germline CDR1 MNHNS, CDR2 SASEGT. CDR3 loop: CASSLDVSNQPQHF. Here the CDR3 DNA reads TGTGCCAGCAGTCTGGACGTTAGCAATCAGCCCCAGCATTTT.

The V gene is TRBV30, the J gene TRBJ1-2; 8 bases line up with TRBD1. Germline assignment: CDR1 GTSNPN and CDR2 SVGIG (reference sequence). The V segment lost 1 base and the J segment 4 bases; nucleotides outside the gene matches: 5. The CDR3 runs to 14 residues. The CDR3 bases are TGTGCCTGGAGTGGGACAGGGTTTGCCTATGGCTACACCTTC. Residues: CAWSGTGFAYGYTF.

The rearrangement links TRBV7-9 to TRBJ1-3; unclear D gene. The V end was cut by 5 bases, the J end by 0 bases, with 17 bases between. Germline CDR1 is SEHNR and CDR2 is FQNEAQ (reference sequence). The CDR3 length is 17 residues. In nucleotides, the CDR3 is TGTGCCAGCAGCCGCCCCGAGTCCTTCAGCTCTGGAAACACCATATATTTT. Translating it yields CASSRPESFSSGNTIYF.

This chain connects TRBV2 to TRBJ1-1; unclear D gene. V dropped 8 bases and J dropped 3 bases, with 10 bases sitting between them. Germline V gene sequence: CDR1 SNHLY, CDR2 FYNNEI. This CDR3 comprises 12 residues. The CDR3: CASSNWDTEAFF. The CDR3, as DNA: TGTGCCAGCTCCAACTGGGACACTGAAGCTTTCTTT.

The table lists this clonotype with a count of one. The V call is TRBV28, the J call TRBJ1-1; D is uncertain. The V end was cut by 2 bases, the J end by 6 bases, with 7 bases between. Per germline, CDR1 MDHEN and CDR2 SYDVKM. This CDR3 is built from 12 residues. This chain's CDR3 is CASSLRVPEAFF. The CDR3 nucleotides are TGTGCCAGCAGTTTAAGAGTCCCTGAAGCTTTCTTT.

This chain joins TRBV20-1 and TRBJ2-5; 12 nucleotides agree with TRBD2. The CDR3 totals 17 residues. The germline V gene encodes CDR1 DFQATT and CDR2 SNEGSKA (reference sequence). The V segment lost 0 bases and the J segment 3 bases; nucleotides outside the gene matches: 8. The chain's CDR3 is CSARDWASGRAKETQYF. The CDR3 DNA follows: TGCAGTGCTAGAGATTGGGCTAGCGGGAGGGCCAAAGAGACCCAGTACTTC.

The J gene is TRBJ1-6, the V gene TRBV20-1; D is unclear. The CDR3 sequence is 12 residues long. Per germline, CDR1 DFQATT and CDR2 SNEGSKA (reference sequence). The V end lost 6 bases, the J end lost 6 bases, and 9 bases lay between the germline ends. The CDR3 DNA sequence: TGCAGTGCGCGTCGGAGTAATTCACCCCTCCACTTT. This sequence encodes CSARRSNSPLHF.

This rearrangement joins TRBV20-1 to TRBJ2-1, with TRBD2 identical over 14 bases. Germline V CDR1 and CDR2: DFQATT, SNEGSKA (reference sequence). V was clipped by 0 bases and J by 6 bases; unmatched bases: 1. There are 15 residues in the CDR3. The CDR3 nucleotides are TGCAGTGCTAGAGAGGGACTAGCGGGAGTCAATGAGCAGTTCTTC. Translation gives CSAREGLAGVNEQFF.

Only one count was recorded for this clonotype. The chain couples TRBV20-1 to TRBJ1-1; TRBD1 is a possible D gene (6 bases). There are 15 residues in the CDR3. In germline, CDR1 is DFQATT, CDR2 SNEGSKA (reference sequence). V was cut by 0 bases and J by 1 base, with 12 bases left in between. CDR3 DNA: TGCAGTGCTAGAGATCACAGGGTTTGGAACACTGAAGCTTTCTTT. It yields the protein CSARDHRVWNTEAFF.

J is TRBJ1-4 and V is TRBV7-9; D is possibly TRBD1 (5 bases). There are 16 residues in the CDR3. V was shortened by 5 bases and J by 8 bases, with 21 bases between the two germline ends. Germline loops: CDR1 SEHNR, CDR2 FQNEAQ (reference sequence). CDR3 nucleotide sequence: TGTGCCAGCAGCCCAACCGCCGGGGCAGGGAACGAAAAACTGTTTTTT. This encodes CASSPTAGAGNEKLFF. Full variable domain (outside the CDR3, taken from reference TRBV7-9 and TRBJ1-4): DTGVSQNPRHKITKRGQNVTFRCDPISEHNRLYWYRQTLGQGPEFLTYFQNEAQLEKSRLLSDRFSAERPKGSFSTLEIQRTEQGDSAMYLCASSPTAGAGNEKLFFGSGTQLSVL.

The chain is built from TRBV28 and TRBJ1-6, with unresolved D. This CDR3 comprises 13 residues. The ends were cut back, 6 bases at V and 7 bases at J, with 10 bases in the middle. Germline CDR1 reads MDHEN; CDR2 reads SYDVKM. CDR3 sequence (DNA): TGTGCCAGCAGAAGACCAACGAATTCACCCCTCCACTTT. Translated: CASRRPTNSPLHF. Filled out from reference TRBV28 and TRBJ1-6, the complete variable domain reads DVKVTQSSRYLVKRTGEKVFLECVQDMDHENMFWYRQDPGLGLRLIYFSYDVKMKEKGDIPEGYSVSREKKERFSLILESASTNQTSMYLCASRRPTNSPLHFGNGTRLTVT.

The chain employs TRBV7-2 and TRBJ2-3; D is possibly TRBD2 (6 bases). The V gene's germline CDR1 is SGHTA and CDR2 FQGNSA. The CDR3 sequence is 13 residues long. The germline V and J ends were trimmed by 5 bases and 8 bases, with 14 bases remaining between them. CDR3 sequence: CASSLSRLGTQYF. DNA for the CDR3: TGTGCCAGCAGCCTATCCCGACTAGGTACGCAGTATTTT.

V is TRBV20-1 and J is TRBJ2-1; 15 bases fit TRBD2. V shed 6 bases and J 7 bases; nucleotides not matched to a gene: 10. This CDR3 has 16 amino acids. CDR1 and CDR2 (germline): DFQATT, SNEGSKA (reference sequence). This CDR3 is CSAATGLAGGRNEQFF. The CDR3 DNA sequence: TGCAGTGCGGCGACGGGACTAGCGGGAGGAAGGAATGAGCAGTTCTTC.

This clonotype was found a few times. The V call is TRBV12-3 or TRBV12-4, the J call TRBJ1-5; D not certain. The germline V and J ends were trimmed by 6 bases and 3 bases, with 9 bases remaining between them. This CDR3 is built from 13 residues. CDR3 nucleotides: TGTGCCAGCAGCCTCGAGTTCAATCAGCCCCAGCATTTT. Protein product: CASSLEFNQPQHF.

This clonotype appeared a few times. V and J are TRBV19 and TRBJ1-5; 8 bases agree with TRBD1. This CDR3 comprises 15 residues. J lost 4 bases, V lost 3 bases, and 5 bases had no gene match. Germline CDR1 and CDR2: LNHDA and SQIVND (reference sequence). The CDR3 DNA sequence: TGTGCCAGTAGTATCATCGGACAGGGTAATCAGCCCCAGCATTTT. Translation gives CASSIIGQGNQPQHF.

This clonotype was seen only once. This chain connects TRBV5-5 to TRBJ1-2; the match to TRBD1 covers 9 bases. The CDR3 is made up of 14 amino acids. Germline trimming cut 5 bases from V and 8 bases from J; bases unmatched to any gene: 10. Germline CDR1 SGHKS, CDR2 YYEKEE (reference sequence). The CDR3 loop is CASSWGQGGRGYTF. The CDR3 DNA reads as TGTGCCAGCAGTTGGGGACAGGGAGGTCGGGGCTACACCTTC.

The genes are TRBV20-1 and TRBJ1-2; D remains unclear. Germline V gives CDR1 DFQATT, CDR2 SNEGSKA (reference sequence). Trimming stripped 5 bases from V and 7 bases from J, with 14 bases between. The length of the CDR3 is 12 residues. The CDR3 DNA is TGCAGTGCTGGATACCCTGTCGGTGGCTACACCTTC. Translation: CSAGYPVGGYTF.

J is TRBJ1-6 and V is TRBV28, with D possibly TRBD1 on 5 matching bases. Germline V gene data show CDR1 as MDHEN and CDR2 as SYDVKM. CDR3 size: 15 residues. Trimming pared 6 bases from V and 7 bases from J, leaving 16 bases between. The CDR3 DNA reads TGTGCCAGCAGCGCCCACCGGGGGGGGAATTCACCCCTCCACTTT. It is translated as CASSAHRGGNSPLHF.

This clonotype occurred a few times. The rearrangement joins TRBV5-4 to TRBJ2-1, with TRBD2 matching 7 bases. Trimming at V came to 4 bases and at J to 1 base, leaving 8 bases not matched to a gene. There are 16 residues in the CDR3. Germline CDR1 SGHNT, CDR2 YYREEE (reference sequence). The CDR3 region is CASSPIAGGSYNEQFF. In nucleotides, the CDR3 is TGTGCCAGCAGCCCCATAGCGGGCGGGTCCTACAATGAGCAGTTCTTC.

The chain is built from TRBV20-1 and TRBJ1-2; TRBD1 matches 7 bases. After removal of 1 base from V and 4 bases from J, the junction contained 15 bases not matched to a gene. Germline loops: CDR1 DFQATT, CDR2 SNEGSKA (reference sequence). The CDR3 loop spans 17 amino acids. The CDR3 sequence: CSARAPQTGHPIYGYTF. Written as DNA, the CDR3 is TGCAGTGCTAGAGCTCCTCAGACAGGGCACCCCATCTATGGCTACACCTTC.